This T cell receptor (beta chain) was captured in a study of circulating tumor DNA in untreated peripheral T-cell lymphoma (dated by TCRdb to about 2021). The full study reports these points: Tumor-specific clonotypes were found in roughly three quarters of patients, coming from more than 85% of baseline tissues and roughly 69% of baseline serum samples.

Baseline tumor tissue collected before treatment was sequenced to identify tumor-specific TCR clonotypes. The study used next-generation sequencing of T-cell receptor sequences to monitor peripheral T-cell lymphoma patients receiving frontline treatment on a trial. The sample holds a few counts of this clone. Its antigen is currently not known. Base qualities are not recorded, but no much larger clone differs from it by a single base. Receptors were amplified or captured by the immunoSEQ multiplex PCR assay. The table comes from immuneACCESS by way of TCRdb, which keeps in-frame sequences with V and J called. Part of the clones is missing from these tables; in studies checked, under half for an unresolved V gene and the rest for unknown reasons. The sample table lists fewer than 8,000 clones, about 75% of them with a count of one. The ten most abundant clones make up approximately 15% of the sample.

The TCR originated in a human donor with peripheral T-cell lymphoma. Sequencing input: tumor tissue.

CDR3 loop: CASSPGDRAYGDTQYF. DNA sequence: TGTGCCAGCTCACCCGGGGACAGGGCGTACGGAGATACGCAGTATTTT. The sequence joins TRBV18 to TRBJ2-3; 9 bases in the junction line up with TRBD1. The germline V gene yields KGHSH for CDR1 and LQKENI for CDR2. The CDR3, from cysteine to phenylalanine, totals 16 residues. Left in the record is the CDR3 DNA by itself, 48 bases read in frame from the first base. The germline V and J ends show losses of 3 bases and 5 bases respectively, and no gene match explains 9 bases of the junction.